A selection of T cell receptor beta chains follows, all from one sample in a study of blood T cell repertoires in COVID-19. Sequenced by immunoSEQ multiplex PCR; TCRdb stores in-frame clones only, minus some. Of about 250,000 clones detected, about 88% appear once; the ten largest clones hold about 3%. Sequences were obtained from PBMCs or T cells enriched from blood (not recorded which). The receptors shown here come from a woman aged 45-65 years who had recovered from COVID-19. Both conserved end residues are trimmed from each CDR3.

TRBJ2-5 | TRBV4-3 | ASSQSPSRETQY
TRBJ2-5 | TRBV15 | ATSRGLAEETQY
TRBJ1-1 | TRBV7-9 | ASSRGGTTEAF
TRBJ1-2 | TRBV5-4 | ASSPGEWDGYT
TRBJ2-1 | TRBV7-7 | ASRATSLSNEQF
TRBJ1-4 | TRBV7-8 | ASSIQGLGNEKLF
TRBJ1-6 | TRBV18 | ASSPVAGRDSPLH
TRBJ1-6 | TRBV3-1/TRBV3-2 | ASCEGRNSPLH
TRBJ2-3 | TRBV28 | ASSPSPGVGLTDTQY
TRBJ2-7 | TRBV6-2/TRBV6-3 | ASSQGPPGQLSYEQY
TRBJ2-1 | TRBV7-8 | ASSLVLAGSYNEQF
TRBJ2-1 | TRBV6-5 | ASSKTGKYNEQF
TRBJ2-7 | TRBV6-2/TRBV6-3 | ASSYPTGTSGLGEQY
TRBJ1-4 | TRBV2 | ASSENGAGREKLF
TRBJ2-1 | TRBV5-5 | ASSGLTSGRLYEQF
TRBJ1-1 | TRBV20-1 | SARGDRPAF
TRBJ1-5 | TRBV27 | ASSLARGQPQH
TRBJ2-2 | TRBV28 | ASRLPGGELF
TRBJ2-5 | TRBV9 | ASNSGAQETQY
TRBJ1-2 | TRBV27 | ASSLRQGALQGYT